This TCR beta chain originates from a study of CD8 T cells in ankylosing spondylitis. The study, taken as a whole, reports: What seemed typical of ankylosing spondylitis blood was a TCR beta motif built from roughly eight highly homologous variants.

Comments on this clonotype: The antigen is undetermined.

Quantitative 5'-RACE with molecular barcodes was used to make the TCR beta libraries. TCRdb reprocessed the 5' RACE reads via MiXCR and lists one record per CDR3 protein. The sample holds about 160,000 distinct CDR3 sequences, 9.8% seen once. The CDR3 length is 15 residues. The V end lost 0 bases, the J end lost 3 bases, and 11 bases lay between the germline ends. Germline V gene data show CDR1 as SGHDN and CDR2 as FVKESK. The sample comprised blood, either unsorted or a sorted T cell fraction (not recorded which). This chain joins TRBV14 and TRBJ1-1; D gene ambiguous. The TCR comes from a female donor with ankylosing spondylitis or in good health (not recorded which). The chain's CDR3 is CASSQDVPPDTEAFF. The CDR3 coding sequence is TGTGCCAGCAGCCAAGACGTCCCTCCGGACACTGAAGCTTTCTTT. Looking up the rest from reference TRBV14 and TRBJ1-1 gives the full variable domain: EAGVTQFPSHSVIEKGQTVTLRCDPISGHDNLYWYRRVMGKEIKFLLHFVKESKQDESGMPNNRFLAERTGGTYSTLKVQPAELEDSGVYFCASSQDVPPDTEAFFGQGTRLTVV.